This T cell receptor (beta chain) derives from a study of cytomegalovirus exposure and HLA in healthy donors. PCR involved 60 Vbeta and 13 Jbeta primers. This table comes from immunoSEQ multiplex PCR, and its TCRdb copy is limited to in-frame clones, with some not included. The sample holds about 230,000 clones; around 89% are singletons and the top ten take around 1%. CDR1 and CDR2 from the germline V gene are MGHDK and SYGVNS. The trim removed 5 bases at V and 4 bases at J, leaving 6 bases unmatched. The CDR3 length is 14 residues. Sample: PBMCs. The J gene is TRBJ2-3, the V gene TRBV25-1, with 7 bases aligning to TRBD2. The origin of this receptor is a woman aged 18 to 35 in good health and CMV-seronegative. In nucleotides, the CDR3 is TGTGCCAGCAGTTGGGAGGGTTTAGCAGATACGCAGTATTTT. Translation: CASSWEGLADTQYF.